The entry that follows covers one TCR beta chain sequence. This entry is derived from a study of blood T cells in healthy people across ages. Together with a sample-barcoded 5' primer, a J-beta primer mix was included in a second PCR lasting about 7 to 12 cycles. TCRdb called the 5' RACE reads again in MiXCR, with one record for every CDR3 protein. This table holds 1 million or so distinct CDR3 sequences, 20% to 25% found once. This sample was shared with a second study, whose subject was T cells of mothers and their children.

Sequenced: blood. The TCR sequence derives from a girl aged 2 to 9 in good health.

CDR3 region: CASSLDFSDTQYF. In nucleotides, the CDR3 is TGTGCCAGCAGCCTTGACTTCTCAGATACGCAGTATTTT. V is TRBV7-3 and J is TRBJ2-3; D gene unclear. The CDR3 has 13 residues. CDR1 SGHTA and CDR2 FQGTGA come from the germline V gene. The V gene lost 5 bases and the J gene lost 4 bases, with 10 bases spanning the gap. Combining the CDR3 with reference TRBV7-3 and TRBJ2-3 gives the whole variable domain GAGVSQTPSNKVTEKGKYVELRCDPISGHTALYWYRQSLGQGPEFLIYFQGTGAADDSGLPNDRFFAVRPEGSVSTLKIQRTERGDSAVYLCASSLDFSDTQYFGPGTRLTVL.